These 22 T cell receptor beta chains came from one sample sequenced in a study of blood T cell repertoires in COVID-19. Measured with immunoSEQ multiplex PCR; TCRdb has only the in-frame clones, and not every one. Of 70,000 to 80,000 clones in the sample, 82% were seen once. The sequenced sample was peripheral blood. Source of these receptors: an elderly woman with acute or convalescent COVID-19.

V usage is TRBV5-4 and J usage is TRBJ2-1; maybe TRBD1 (5 bases). Germline CDR1 is SGHNT and CDR2 is YYREEE (reference sequence). V lost 0 bases, J lost 0 bases, and 7 bases lay in between. The CDR3 runs 15 residues. The CDR3 DNA reads as TGTGCCAGCAGCTTGGCCCAGGGCTCCTACAATGAGCAGTTCTTC. It specifies CASSLAQGSYNEQFF.

The rearrangement links TRBV12-5 to TRBJ2-1; D gene unclear. The germline V gene encodes CDR1 LGHNT and CDR2 FRNRAP. Trimming shortened V by 1 base and J by 7 bases, and 14 bases separated the two germline ends. CDR3 length: 15 residues. The CDR3 DNA reads as TGTGCTAGTGGTTTGGCCCGAGCCTCGAGGAATGAGCAGTTCTTC. The encoded protein is CASGLARASRNEQFF.

The chain recombines TRBV7-9 with TRBJ2-5; 11 nucleotides line up with TRBD1. The junction had 7 bases not matched to a gene; V was cut back by 5 bases and J by 5 bases. Germline V CDR1 and CDR2: SEHNR, FQNEAQ (reference sequence). The CDR3 is made up of 15 amino acids. CDR3: CASSGGTGGLETQYF. CDR3 nucleotides: TGTGCCAGCAGCGGCGGGACAGGGGGTTTGGAGACCCAGTACTTC.

This chain connects TRBV6-5 to TRBJ1-1; D ambiguous. CDR1 and CDR2 (germline): MNHEY, SVGAGI. Between the trimmed V and J ends, which lost 4 bases and 1 base, there was a span of 10 bases. This CDR3 spans 14 amino acids. Here the CDR3 DNA reads TGTGCCAGCAGTTTCAAGCTTGCGAACACTGAAGCTTTCTTT. It specifies CASSFKLANTEAFF.

The chain employs TRBV28 and TRBJ2-1; D perhaps matches TRBD2 (6 bases). Trimming stripped 3 bases from V and 7 bases from J, with 19 bases between. CDR1 is MDHEN and CDR2 is SYDVKM in the germline V gene. This CDR3 is 16 amino acids long. CDR3 in amino acids: CASSFYGGVRINEQFF. CDR3 DNA: TGTGCCAGCAGTTTTTACGGGGGAGTTAGGATAAATGAGCAGTTCTTC.

This clone was recorded a few times. The chain is built from TRBV3-1 (or the pseudogene TRBV3-2) and TRBJ2-1; 12 bases map to TRBD2. With V trimmed by 4 bases and J by 6 bases, 1 base remained unmatched. Germline loops: CDR1 LGHDT, CDR2 YNNKEL (reference sequence). CDR3 length: 14 residues. CDR3 in amino acids: CASSRLAGANEQFF. The CDR3 region has the DNA TGTGCCAGCAGCCGACTAGCGGGAGCCAATGAGCAGTTCTTC.

The CDR3 spells CASSPRTGGDEQFF. The CDR3 DNA is TGTGCCAGCTCACCACGGACAGGGGGCGATGAGCAGTTCTTC. The rearrangement links TRBV18 to TRBJ2-1; 11 bases align to TRBD1. V shed 1 base, J shed 8 bases, and the junction held 1 base outside the gene matches. This CDR3 comprises 14 residues. The germline gives CDR1 KGHSH, CDR2 LQKENI.

The gene calls are TRBV7-8 and TRBJ1-2, with 7 nucleotides matching TRBD1. The junction had 8 bases not matched to a gene; V was cut back by 3 bases and J by 4 bases. The CDR3 contains 15 residues. Germline CDR1 and CDR2: SGHVS and FQNEAQ. The CDR3 DNA follows: TGTGCCAGCAGCTTGCCCGGGAGACAGGGCTATGGCTACACCTTC. It encodes CASSLPGRQGYGYTF.

The genes are TRBV2 and TRBJ2-5; weak D call: TRBD1 (7 bases). The germline V gene has CDR1 SNHLY and CDR2 FYNNEI. There are 16 residues in the CDR3. The V end lost 3 bases, the J end lost 1 base, and 15 bases lay between the germline ends. This CDR3 is CASSEGQRVPQETQYF. The CDR3 DNA sequence: TGTGCCAGCAGTGAGGGACAGCGGGTTCCCCAAGAGACCCAGTACTTC. The complete variable domain, with remaining parts taken from reference TRBV2 and TRBJ2-5, reads EPEVTQTPSHQVTQMGQEVILRCVPISNHLYFYWYRQILGQKVEFLVSFYNNEISEKSEIFDDQFSVERPDGSNFTLKIRSTKLEDSAMYFCASSEGQRVPQETQYFGPGTRLLVL.

This chain links TRBV7-3 with TRBJ2-3; TRBD2 agrees at 7 bases. Germline CDR1 reads SGHTA; CDR2 reads FQGTGA. With V trimmed by 3 bases and J by 3 bases, 3 bases remained unmatched. The CDR3 totals 14 residues. CDR3 residues: CASSFSGPTDTQYF. As DNA, the CDR3 is TGTGCCAGCAGCTTTAGCGGGCCGACAGATACGCAGTATTTT.

V and J are TRBV11-2 and TRBJ2-1; 11 bases align to TRBD2. The V and J ends lost 6 bases and 3 bases, in that order; junction bases with no gene match: 4. Per the germline V gene, CDR1 is SGHAT and CDR2 is FQNNGV. The CDR3 has 15 residues. This CDR3 is CASRYGTSGYNEQFF. The CDR3 nucleotides are TGTGCCAGCAGGTACGGGACTAGCGGCTACAATGAGCAGTTCTTC.

This clone was detected many times. The chain joins TRBV12-3 or TRBV12-4 to TRBJ1-6; D not certain. The CDR3 loop spans 12 amino acids. Trimming took 8 bases from V and 6 from J, leaving 8 bases between them. The CDR3 region is CASQEVNSPLHF. The CDR3 DNA follows: TGTGCCAGCCAGGAGGTTAATTCACCCCTCCACTTT.

The DNA for the CDR3 is TGTGCCAGCAGTTTCGGGGGTCAACTTAATGAAAAACTGTTTTTT. Translating gives CASSFGGQLNEKLFF. This sequence joins TRBV28 and TRBJ1-4; possibly TRBD1 for D (5 bases). Trimming shortened V by 3 bases and J by 4 bases, and 12 bases separated the two germline ends. Per germline, CDR1 MDHEN and CDR2 SYDVKM. The CDR3 spans 15 residues.

This clone was seen only once. CDR3 coding DNA: TGTGCCAGCAGCCTAGGCGAGTCGGTCGTTGTTTTTTTTGGCTACACCTTC. It codes for CASSLGESVVVFFGYTF. This chain joins TRBV7-2 and TRBJ1-2; D not certain. This CDR3 is built from 17 residues. Germline V gene data show CDR1 as SGHTA and CDR2 as FQGNSA. V dropped 5 bases and J dropped 7 bases, with 26 bases sitting between them.

The chain has TRBV7-9 and TRBJ2-2; the D gene is possibly TRBD1 (6 bases). Deletions cut 5 bases from V and 7 bases from J, with 17 bases between. This CDR3 region has 15 residues. Germline-derived CDR1 and CDR2 are SEHNR and FQNEAQ (reference sequence). CDR3 nucleotide sequence: TGTGCCAGCAGCCCTAAGACAGGTTGGGACGGGGAGCTGTTTTTT. It specifies CASSPKTGWDGELFF.

V and J are TRBV7-2 and TRBJ2-1, with D possibly being TRBD1 (5 bases). This CDR3 is 12 amino acids long. CDR1 and CDR2 from the germline V gene are SGHTA and FQGNSA. Trimming shortened V by 4 bases and J by 6 bases, and 7 bases separated the two germline ends. CDR3 sequence (DNA): TGTGCCAGCAGCTCCCAGGGCAATGAGCAGTTCTTC. Translation: CASSSQGNEQFF. The full variable domain, its missing parts supplied by reference TRBV7-2 and TRBJ2-1, is GAGVSQSPSNKVTEKGKDVELRCDPISGHTALYWYRQSLGQGLEFLIYFQGNSAPDKSGLPSDRFSAERTGGSVSTLTIQRTQQEDSAVYLCASSSQGNEQFFGPGTRLTVL.

The CDR3 sequence: CASGQGANYEQYF. The CDR3 nucleotides are TGCGCCAGCGGACAGGGGGCTAACTACGAGCAGTACTTC. The rearrangement joins TRBV23-1 to TRBJ2-7, with TRBD1 matching 11 bases. TRBV23-1 carries the ORF label, with uncertain function. The CDR3 is 13 amino acids. With 8 bases clipped from V and 3 bases from J, the junction kept 3 bases outside the gene matches.

The chain is built from TRBV11-2 and TRBJ2-1; 8 nucleotides agree with TRBD2. Germline CDR1 and CDR2: SGHAT and FQNNGV. V gave up 2 bases and J gave up 6 bases; unmatched junction bases: 15. The CDR3 spans 18 residues. The CDR3 spells CASSLNAAGGGLVNEQFF. The CDR3 nucleotides are TGTGCCAGCAGCTTAAACGCTGCGGGAGGAGGGTTAGTCAATGAGCAGTTCTTC.

This chain links TRBV7-9 with TRBJ1-4, with D possibly matching TRBD1 (5 bases). The CDR3 totals 12 residues. V was clipped by 7 bases and J by 8 bases, with 11 bases between them. The germline V gene encodes CDR1 SEHNR and CDR2 FQNEAQ (reference sequence). This CDR3 is CASIGAAEKLFF. Written as DNA, the CDR3 is TGTGCCAGCATTGGGGCTGCAGAAAAACTGTTTTTT.

The chain joins TRBV6-4 to TRBJ2-1, with D maybe TRBD1 (5 bases). The germline V gene encodes CDR1 MRHNA and CDR2 SNTAGT. The CDR3 extends over 14 amino acids. V shed 1 base and J shed 8 bases, with 12 bases lying between them. The chain's CDR3 is CASSDFLGDDEQFF. As DNA, the CDR3 is TGTGCCAGCAGTGACTTTTTAGGGGATGATGAGCAGTTCTTC.

The count of this clone is one. This chain links TRBV12-3 or TRBV12-4 with TRBJ1-2; maybe TRBD1 (5 bases). The V gene lost 5 bases and the J gene lost 8 bases, with 12 bases spanning the gap. The CDR3 totals 12 residues. The CDR3 sequence is CASSGLWGGYTF. CDR3 bases: TGTGCCAGCAGTGGCCTGTGGGGCGGCTACACCTTC.

The V and J genes are TRBV11-3 and TRBJ2-7; 9 bases are a match to TRBD2. J was trimmed by 5 bases and V by 3 bases; bases with no gene match: 5. The CDR3 runs to 14 residues. Per germline, CDR1 SGHNT and CDR2 YENEEA. CDR3 protein: CASSFSGRTDEQYF. The CDR3 nucleotides read TGTGCCAGCAGCTTTAGCGGGAGAACAGACGAGCAGTACTTC. The entire variable domain, with the rest obtained from reference TRBV11-3 and TRBJ2-7, is as follows: EAGVVQSPRYKIIEKKQPVAFWCNPISGHNTLYWYLQNLGQGPELLIRYENEEAVDDSQLPKDRFSAERLKGVDSTLKIQPAELGDSAVYLCASSFSGRTDEQYFGPGTRLTVT.